The rows below give T cell receptor beta chains drawn from one sample of a study of response to subunit inactivated influenza vaccine. TCRdb itself ran the RT-PCR reads through MiXCR, one entry per CDR3 protein. The table has about 530,000 distinct CDR3 sequences, around 13% seen once. The sample was PBMCs from blood, taken 35 to 45 days after vaccination. These TCRs come from a man aged 50 or older who received an inactivated influenza vaccine. CDR3s include the opening cysteine and the closing phenylalanine or tryptophan. Only some rows state a clone size, as once, few, many or a class for expanded clones.

V,J,size,CDR3
TRBV20-1,TRBJ2-3,few,CSVVVGANTQYF
TRBV6-5,TRBJ2-3,NA,CASSYSRGGPDTQYF
TRBV5-6,TRBJ2-7,NA,CASSQTRTNTYEQYF
TRBV7-2,TRBJ2-1,NA,CASSPRTGISSYNEQFF
TRBV27,TRBJ1-5,few,CASSAGQSLAQHF
TRBV29-1,TRBJ2-7,many,CSVEVQGGNYEQYF
TRBV20-1,TRBJ1-6,few,CSARELTGSSPLHF
TRBV6-2/TRBV6-3,TRBJ1-1,NA,CASSLILRGQSQAFF
TRBV7-9,TRBJ2-7,few,CASRPLAGGSYEQYF
TRBV20-1,TRBJ2-2,NA,CSARLLGENTGELFF
TRBV10-3,TRBJ2-3,many,CAISDRGRTDTQYF
TRBV5-5,TRBJ2-7,many,CASMGQGAIGLWEQYF
TRBV9,TRBJ2-5,NA,CASPQGSGGAETQYF
TRBV20-1,TRBJ1-1,NA,CSAREDRVNTEAFF
TRBV6-1,TRBJ2-3,few,CASSPNRITDTQYF
TRBV4-3,TRBJ1-3,few,CASSQVEAAGNTIYF
TRBV24-1,TRBJ2-1,many,CATSDSGLKDNEQFF
TRBV5-5,TRBJ2-3,NA,CASSLELAGSTDTQYF
TRBV12-3/TRBV12-4,TRBJ2-7,many,CASSLSGTGLYEQYF
TRBV5-1,TRBJ2-5,NA,CASSLAGNEETQYF
TRBV5-1,TRBJ1-1,NA,CASSPAMNTEAFF
TRBV25-1,TRBJ2-7,many,CASSEGARAEQYF
TRBV20-1,TRBJ1-5,many,CSAREAAANQPQHF
TRBV15,TRBJ2-5,NA,CATSRQGIGETQYF